In its sample, the clone carrying this TCR beta chain was seen many times. This sample is part of a study of T cells in Graves' hyperthyroidism and ophthalmopathy. Amplified regions were TCR beta CDR3 sequences from RNA transcripts. First-round RT-PCR targeting the TCR CDR3 was performed with the HTBI primer set. TCRdb re-called the multiplex PCR reads through MiXCR, storing one row per CDR3 protein. There are roughly 600,000 distinct CDR3 sequences in the sample; about 14% occur only once, and approximately 13% lies in the top ten. Sample: blood. The sequence derives from a woman in her fifties or sixties with Graves' ophthalmopathy.

The CDR3 reads CASSLPGQVYEQYF. The DNA for the CDR3 is TGTGCCAGCAGTTTACCGGGACAAGTCTACGAGCAGTACTTC. The J gene is TRBJ2-7, the V gene TRBV28, with a weak D call TRBD1 (6 bases). This CDR3 has 14 amino acids. Germline V gene lookup returns CDR1 MDHEN and CDR2 SYDVKM. V was clipped by 2 bases and J by 3 bases, with 11 bases between them.